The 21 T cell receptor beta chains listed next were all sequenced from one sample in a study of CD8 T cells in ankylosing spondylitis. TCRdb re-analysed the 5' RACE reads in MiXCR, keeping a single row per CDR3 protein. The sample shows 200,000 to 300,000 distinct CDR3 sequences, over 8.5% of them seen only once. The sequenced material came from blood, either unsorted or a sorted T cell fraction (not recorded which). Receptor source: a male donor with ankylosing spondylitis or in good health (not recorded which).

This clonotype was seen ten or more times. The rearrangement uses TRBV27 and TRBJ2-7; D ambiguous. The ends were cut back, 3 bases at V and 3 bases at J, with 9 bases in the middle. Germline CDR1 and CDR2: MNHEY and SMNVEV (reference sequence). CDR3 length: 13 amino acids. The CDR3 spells CASSFGSRYEQYF. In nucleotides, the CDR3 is TGTGCCAGCAGTTTTGGTAGTCGCTACGAGCAGTACTTC.

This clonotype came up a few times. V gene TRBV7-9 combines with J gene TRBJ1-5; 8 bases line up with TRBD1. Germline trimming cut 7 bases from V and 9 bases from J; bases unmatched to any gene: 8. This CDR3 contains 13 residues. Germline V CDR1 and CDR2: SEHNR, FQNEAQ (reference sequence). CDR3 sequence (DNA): TGTGCCAGCAACGGACAGGGCGAGGGGCCCCAGCATTTT. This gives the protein CASNGQGEGPQHF.

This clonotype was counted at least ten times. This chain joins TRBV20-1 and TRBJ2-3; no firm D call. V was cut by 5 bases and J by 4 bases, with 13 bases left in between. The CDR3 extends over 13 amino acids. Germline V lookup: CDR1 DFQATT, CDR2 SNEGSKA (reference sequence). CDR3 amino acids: CSASQRVADTQYF. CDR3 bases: TGCAGTGCTTCCCAAAGGGTTGCAGATACGCAGTATTTT.

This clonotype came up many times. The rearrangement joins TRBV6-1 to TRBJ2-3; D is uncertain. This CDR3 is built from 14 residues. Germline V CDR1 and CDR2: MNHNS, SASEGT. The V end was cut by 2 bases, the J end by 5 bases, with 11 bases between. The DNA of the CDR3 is TGTGCCAGCAGTGAACGTTCGGGTGGAGATACGCAGTATTTT. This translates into CASSERSGGDTQYF.

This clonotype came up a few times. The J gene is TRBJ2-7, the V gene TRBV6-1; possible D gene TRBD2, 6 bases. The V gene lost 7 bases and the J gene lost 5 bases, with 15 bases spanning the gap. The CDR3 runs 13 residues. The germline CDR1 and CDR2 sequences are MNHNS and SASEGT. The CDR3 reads CASKLALRDEQYF. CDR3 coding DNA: TGTGCCAGCAAACTAGCCCTCAGAGACGAGCAGTACTTC.

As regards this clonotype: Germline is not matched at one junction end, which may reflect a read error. The CDR3 DNA is TGTGCCAGCACCCAAGGCGAGTGGGGTGAGCAGTTCTTC. Its translation: CASTQGEWGEQFF. This chain links TRBV3-1 with TRBJ2-1; D gene uncertain. Germline V CDR1 and CDR2: LGHDT, YNNKEL (reference sequence). CDR3 length: 13 amino acids.

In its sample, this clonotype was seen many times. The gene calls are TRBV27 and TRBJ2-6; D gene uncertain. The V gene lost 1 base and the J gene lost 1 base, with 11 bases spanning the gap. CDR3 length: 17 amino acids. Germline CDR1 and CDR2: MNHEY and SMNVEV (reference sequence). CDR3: CASSLLPEASGANVLTF. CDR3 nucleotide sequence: TGTGCCAGCAGTTTATTACCCGAGGCATCTGGGGCCAACGTCCTGACTTTC.

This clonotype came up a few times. DNA of the CDR3: TGTGCCATCAGTGGGTCAGGGGACCAAGAGACCCAGTACTTC. Protein: CAISGSGDQETQYF. This rearrangement joins TRBV10-3 to TRBJ2-5; maybe TRBD1 (6 bases). The V end lost 4 bases, the J end lost 0 bases, and 9 bases lay between the germline ends. Germline V gene lookup returns CDR1 ENHRY and CDR2 SYGVKD. This CDR3 comprises 14 residues.

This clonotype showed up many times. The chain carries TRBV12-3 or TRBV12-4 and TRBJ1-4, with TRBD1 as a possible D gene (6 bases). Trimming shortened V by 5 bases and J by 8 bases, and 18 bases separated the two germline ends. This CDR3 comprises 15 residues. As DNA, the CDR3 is TGTGCCAGCAGTATATACAGGGTGCCCAACGAAAAACTGTTTTTT. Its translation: CASSIYRVPNEKLFF.

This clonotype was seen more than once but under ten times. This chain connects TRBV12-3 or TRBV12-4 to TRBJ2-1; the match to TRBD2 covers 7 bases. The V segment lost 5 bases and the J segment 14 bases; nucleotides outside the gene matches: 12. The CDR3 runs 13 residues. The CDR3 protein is CASSPNPAGREFF. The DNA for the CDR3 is TGTGCCAGCAGTCCCAATCCGGCGGGGAGGGAGTTCTTC.

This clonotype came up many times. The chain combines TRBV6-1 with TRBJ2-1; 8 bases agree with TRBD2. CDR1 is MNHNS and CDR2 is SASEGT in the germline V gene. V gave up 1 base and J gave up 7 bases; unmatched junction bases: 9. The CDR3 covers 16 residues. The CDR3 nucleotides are TGTGCCAGCAGTGAAGAGCCAGCGGGGGTACCAAATGAGCAGTTCTTC. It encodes CASSEEPAGVPNEQFF.

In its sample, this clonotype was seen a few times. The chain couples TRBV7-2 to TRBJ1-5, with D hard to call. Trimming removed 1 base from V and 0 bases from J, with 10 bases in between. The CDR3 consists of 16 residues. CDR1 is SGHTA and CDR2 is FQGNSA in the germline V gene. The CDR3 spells CASSLVARNSNQPQHF. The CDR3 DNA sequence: TGTGCCAGCAGCTTAGTTGCCCGAAATAGCAATCAGCCCCAGCATTTT.

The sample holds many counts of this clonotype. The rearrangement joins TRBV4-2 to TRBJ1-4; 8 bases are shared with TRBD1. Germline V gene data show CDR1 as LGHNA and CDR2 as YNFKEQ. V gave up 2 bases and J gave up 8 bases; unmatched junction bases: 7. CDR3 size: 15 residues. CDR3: CASSQTLDREEKLFF. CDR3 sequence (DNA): TGTGCCAGCAGCCAAACTTTGGACAGGGAGGAAAAACTGTTTTTT.

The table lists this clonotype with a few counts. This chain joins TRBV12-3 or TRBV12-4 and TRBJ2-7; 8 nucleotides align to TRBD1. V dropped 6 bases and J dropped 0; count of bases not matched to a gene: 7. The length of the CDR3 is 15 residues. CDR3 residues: CASRTGTGISYEQYF. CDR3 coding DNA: TGTGCCAGCAGAACCGGGACAGGCATCTCCTACGAGCAGTACTTC.

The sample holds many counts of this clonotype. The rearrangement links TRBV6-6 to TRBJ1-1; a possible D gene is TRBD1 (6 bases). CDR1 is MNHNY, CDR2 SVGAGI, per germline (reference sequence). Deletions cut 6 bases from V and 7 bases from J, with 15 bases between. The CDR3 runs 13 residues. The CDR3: CASSLRDKREAFF. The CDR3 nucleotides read TGTGCCAGCAGCCTCCGGGACAAGCGTGAAGCTTTCTTT.

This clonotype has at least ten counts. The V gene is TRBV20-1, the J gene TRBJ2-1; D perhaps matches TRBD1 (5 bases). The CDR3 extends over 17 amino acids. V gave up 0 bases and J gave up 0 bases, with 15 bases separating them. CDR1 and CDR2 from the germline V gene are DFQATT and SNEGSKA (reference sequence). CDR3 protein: CSARDAGRRSSYNEQFF. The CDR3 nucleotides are TGCAGTGCTAGAGATGCAGGGCGTAGGAGCTCCTACAATGAGCAGTTCTTC.

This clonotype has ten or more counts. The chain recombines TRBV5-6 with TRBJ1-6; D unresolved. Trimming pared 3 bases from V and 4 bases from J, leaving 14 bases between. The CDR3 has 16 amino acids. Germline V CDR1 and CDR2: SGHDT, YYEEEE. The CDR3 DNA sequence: TGTGCCAGCAGCTCCGTCTTGAACAGTTATAATTCACCCCTCCACTTT. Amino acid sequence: CASSSVLNSYNSPLHF.

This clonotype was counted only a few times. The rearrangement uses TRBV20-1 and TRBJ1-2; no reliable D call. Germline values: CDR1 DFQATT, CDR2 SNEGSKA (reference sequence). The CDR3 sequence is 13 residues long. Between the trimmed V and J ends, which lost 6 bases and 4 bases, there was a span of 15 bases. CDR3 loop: CSAPPQKGYGYTF. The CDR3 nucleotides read TGCAGTGCCCCACCGCAGAAGGGCTATGGCTACACCTTC.

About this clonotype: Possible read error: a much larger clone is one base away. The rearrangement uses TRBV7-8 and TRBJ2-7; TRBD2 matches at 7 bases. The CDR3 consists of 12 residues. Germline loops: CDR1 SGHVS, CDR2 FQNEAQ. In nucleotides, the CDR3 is TGTGCCAGCAGCTTTTGGGACTACGTGCAGTACTTC. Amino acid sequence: CASSFWDYVQYF.

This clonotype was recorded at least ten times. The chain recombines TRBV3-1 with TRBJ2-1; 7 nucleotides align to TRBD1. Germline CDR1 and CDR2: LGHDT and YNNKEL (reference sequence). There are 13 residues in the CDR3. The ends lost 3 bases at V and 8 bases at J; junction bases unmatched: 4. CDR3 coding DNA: TGTGCCAGCAGCCACCTCCAGGGGGATGAGCAGTTCTTC. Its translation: CASSHLQGDEQFF.

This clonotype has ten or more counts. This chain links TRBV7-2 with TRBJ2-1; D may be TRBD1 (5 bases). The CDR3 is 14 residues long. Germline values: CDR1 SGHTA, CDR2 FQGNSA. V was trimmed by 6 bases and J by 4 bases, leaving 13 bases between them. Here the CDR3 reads CASSSRGSYNEQFF. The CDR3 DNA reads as TGTGCCAGCAGTTCTAGGGGATCATACAATGAGCAGTTCTTC.